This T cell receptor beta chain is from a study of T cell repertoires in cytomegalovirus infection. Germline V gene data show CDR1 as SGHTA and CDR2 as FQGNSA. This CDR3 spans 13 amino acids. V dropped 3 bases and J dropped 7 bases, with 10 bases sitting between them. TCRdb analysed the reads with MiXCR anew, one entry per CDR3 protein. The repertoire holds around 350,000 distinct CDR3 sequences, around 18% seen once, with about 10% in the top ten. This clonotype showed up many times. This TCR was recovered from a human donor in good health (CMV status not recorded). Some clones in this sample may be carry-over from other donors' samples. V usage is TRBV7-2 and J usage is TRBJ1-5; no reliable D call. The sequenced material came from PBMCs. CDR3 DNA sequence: TGTGCCAGCAGCTTCCCAGGATCCCAGCCCCAGCATTTT. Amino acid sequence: CASSFPGSQPQHF. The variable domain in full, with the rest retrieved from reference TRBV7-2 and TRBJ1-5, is GAGVSQSPSNKVTEKGKDVELRCDPISGHTALYWYRQSLGQGLEFLIYFQGNSAPDKSGLPSDRFSAERTGGSVSTLTIQRTQQEDSAVYLCASSFPGSQPQHFGDGTRLSIL.